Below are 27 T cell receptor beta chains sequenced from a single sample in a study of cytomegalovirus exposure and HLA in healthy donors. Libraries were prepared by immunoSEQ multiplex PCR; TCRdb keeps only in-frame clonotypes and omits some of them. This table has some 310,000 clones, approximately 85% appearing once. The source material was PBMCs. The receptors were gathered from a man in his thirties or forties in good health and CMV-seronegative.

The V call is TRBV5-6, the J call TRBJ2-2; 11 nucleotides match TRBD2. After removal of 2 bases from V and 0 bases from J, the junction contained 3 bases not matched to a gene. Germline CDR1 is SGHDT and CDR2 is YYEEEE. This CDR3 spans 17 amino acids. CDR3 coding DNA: TGTGCCAGCAGCTTCCTAGCGGGGGGATCGAACACCGGGGAGCTGTTTTTT. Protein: CASSFLAGGSNTGELFF.

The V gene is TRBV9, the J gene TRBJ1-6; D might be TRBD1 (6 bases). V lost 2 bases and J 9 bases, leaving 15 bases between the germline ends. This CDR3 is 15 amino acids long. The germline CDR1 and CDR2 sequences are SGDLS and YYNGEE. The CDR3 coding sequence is TGTGCCAGCAGCGTCTCCGGGACAACGCCTTCACCCCTCCACTTT. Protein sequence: CASSVSGTTPSPLHF.

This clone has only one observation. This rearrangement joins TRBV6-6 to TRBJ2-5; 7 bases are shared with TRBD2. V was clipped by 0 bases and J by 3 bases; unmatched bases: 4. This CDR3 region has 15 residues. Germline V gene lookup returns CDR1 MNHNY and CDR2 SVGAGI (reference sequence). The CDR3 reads CASSYSRGVEETQYF. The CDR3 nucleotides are TGTGCCAGCAGTTACTCCCGGGGGGTAGAAGAGACCCAGTACTTC.

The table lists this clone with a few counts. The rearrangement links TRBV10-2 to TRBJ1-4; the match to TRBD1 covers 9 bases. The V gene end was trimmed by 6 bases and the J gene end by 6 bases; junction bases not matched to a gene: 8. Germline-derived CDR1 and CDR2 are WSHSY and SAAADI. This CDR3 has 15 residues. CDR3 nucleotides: TGCGCCAGCAGCCGGACAGGGGTTGAGTATGAAAAACTGTTTTTT. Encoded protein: CASSRTGVEYEKLFF.

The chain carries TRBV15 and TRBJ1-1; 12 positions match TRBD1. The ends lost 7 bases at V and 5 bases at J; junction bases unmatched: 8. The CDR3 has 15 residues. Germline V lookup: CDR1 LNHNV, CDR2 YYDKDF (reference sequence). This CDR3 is CATKGTGGAWTEAFF. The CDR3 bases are TGTGCCACCAAAGGGACAGGGGGCGCGTGGACTGAAGCTTTCTTT.

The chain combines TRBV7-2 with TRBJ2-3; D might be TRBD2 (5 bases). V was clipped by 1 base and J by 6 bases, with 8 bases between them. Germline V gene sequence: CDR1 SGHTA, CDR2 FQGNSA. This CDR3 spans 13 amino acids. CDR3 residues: CASSLGSGDTQYF. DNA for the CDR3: TGTGCCAGCAGCTTAGGCTCGGGGGATACGCAGTATTTT.

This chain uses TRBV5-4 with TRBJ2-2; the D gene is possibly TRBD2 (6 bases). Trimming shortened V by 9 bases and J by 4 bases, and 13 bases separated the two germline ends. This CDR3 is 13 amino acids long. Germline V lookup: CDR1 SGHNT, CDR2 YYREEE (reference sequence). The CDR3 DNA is TGTGCCACCGCCCTGGGGGGCACCGGGGAGCTGTTTTTT. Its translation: CATALGGTGELFF.

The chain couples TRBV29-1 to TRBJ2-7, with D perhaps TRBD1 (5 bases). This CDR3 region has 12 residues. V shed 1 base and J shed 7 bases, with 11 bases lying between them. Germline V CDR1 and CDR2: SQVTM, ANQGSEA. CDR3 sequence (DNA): TGCAGCGTTGAAGCCTGGGGCAGTGAGCAGTACTTC. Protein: CSVEAWGSEQYF.

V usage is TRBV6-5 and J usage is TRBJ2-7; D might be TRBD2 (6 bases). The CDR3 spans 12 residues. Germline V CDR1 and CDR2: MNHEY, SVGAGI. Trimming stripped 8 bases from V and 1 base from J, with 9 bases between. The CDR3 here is CASGGISYEQYF. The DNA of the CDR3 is TGTGCCAGCGGGGGGATATCCTACGAGCAGTACTTC.

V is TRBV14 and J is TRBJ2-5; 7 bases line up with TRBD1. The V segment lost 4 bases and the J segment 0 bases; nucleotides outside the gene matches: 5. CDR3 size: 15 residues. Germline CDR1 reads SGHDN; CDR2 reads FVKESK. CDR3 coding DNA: TGTGCCAGCAGCCTACAGGGGACGTACCAAGAGACCCAGTACTTC. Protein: CASSLQGTYQETQYF. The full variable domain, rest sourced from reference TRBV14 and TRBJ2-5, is EAGVTQFPSHSVIEKGQTVTLRCDPISGHDNLYWYRRVMGKEIKFLLHFVKESKQDESGMPNNRFLAERTGGTYSTLKVQPAELEDSGVYFCASSLQGTYQETQYFGPGTRLLVL.

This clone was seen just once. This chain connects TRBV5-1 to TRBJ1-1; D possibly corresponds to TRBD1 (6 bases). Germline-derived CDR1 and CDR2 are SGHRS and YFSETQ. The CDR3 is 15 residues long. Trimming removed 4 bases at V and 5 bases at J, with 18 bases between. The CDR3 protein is CASSATTGIVTEAFF. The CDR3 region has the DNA TGCGCCAGCAGCGCTACCACAGGGATCGTGACTGAAGCTTTCTTT.

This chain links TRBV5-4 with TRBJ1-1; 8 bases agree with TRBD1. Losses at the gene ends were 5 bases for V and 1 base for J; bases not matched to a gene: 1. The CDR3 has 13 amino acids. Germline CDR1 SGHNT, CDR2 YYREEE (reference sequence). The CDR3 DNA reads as TGTGCCAGCAGGGGACAGGAGAACACTGAAGCTTTCTTT. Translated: CASRGQENTEAFF.

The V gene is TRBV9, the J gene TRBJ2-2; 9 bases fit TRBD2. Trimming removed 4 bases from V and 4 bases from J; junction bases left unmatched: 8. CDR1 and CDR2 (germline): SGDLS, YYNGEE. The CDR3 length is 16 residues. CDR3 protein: CASSPRGGALTGELFF. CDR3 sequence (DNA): TGTGCCAGCAGCCCTCGCGGGGGGGCCCTCACCGGGGAGCTGTTTTTT.

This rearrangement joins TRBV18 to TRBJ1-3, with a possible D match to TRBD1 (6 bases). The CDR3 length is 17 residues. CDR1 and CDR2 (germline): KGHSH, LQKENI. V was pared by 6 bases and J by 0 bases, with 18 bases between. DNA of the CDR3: TGTGCCAGCTCGTCGACAGGCCCGGCGCCCTCTGGAAACACCATATATTTT. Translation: CASSSTGPAPSGNTIYF.

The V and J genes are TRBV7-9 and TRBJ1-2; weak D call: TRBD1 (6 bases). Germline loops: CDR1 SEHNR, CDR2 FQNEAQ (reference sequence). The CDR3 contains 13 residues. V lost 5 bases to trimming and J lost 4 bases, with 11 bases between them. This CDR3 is CASSEDSLYGYTF. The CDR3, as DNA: TGTGCCAGCAGCGAGGACAGCCTCTATGGCTACACCTTC.

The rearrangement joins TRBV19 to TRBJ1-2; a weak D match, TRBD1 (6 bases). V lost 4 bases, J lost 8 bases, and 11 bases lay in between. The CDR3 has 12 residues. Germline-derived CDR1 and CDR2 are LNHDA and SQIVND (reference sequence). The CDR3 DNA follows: TGTGCCAGTAGTACTGGGACATTCGGCTACACCTTC. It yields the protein CASSTGTFGYTF.

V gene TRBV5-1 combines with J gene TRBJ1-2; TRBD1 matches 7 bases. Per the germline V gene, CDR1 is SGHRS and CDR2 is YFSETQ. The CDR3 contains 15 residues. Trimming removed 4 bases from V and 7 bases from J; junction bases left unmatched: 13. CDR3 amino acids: CASSLRTGVEPGYTF. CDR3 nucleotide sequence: TGCGCCAGCAGCCTCCGGACAGGAGTTGAACCTGGCTACACCTTC.

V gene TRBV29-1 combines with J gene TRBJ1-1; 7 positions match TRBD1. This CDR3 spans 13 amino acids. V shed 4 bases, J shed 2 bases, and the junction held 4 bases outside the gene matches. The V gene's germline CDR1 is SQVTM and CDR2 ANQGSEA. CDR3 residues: CSVATGTNTEAFF. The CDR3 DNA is TGCAGCGTTGCGACAGGGACCAACACTGAAGCTTTCTTT.

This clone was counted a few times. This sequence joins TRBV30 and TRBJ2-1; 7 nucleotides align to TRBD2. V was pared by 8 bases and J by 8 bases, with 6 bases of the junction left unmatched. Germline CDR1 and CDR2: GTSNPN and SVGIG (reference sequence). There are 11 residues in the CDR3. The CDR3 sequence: CASGDWDEQFF. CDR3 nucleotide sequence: TGTGCCAGCGGGGATTGGGATGAGCAGTTCTTC.

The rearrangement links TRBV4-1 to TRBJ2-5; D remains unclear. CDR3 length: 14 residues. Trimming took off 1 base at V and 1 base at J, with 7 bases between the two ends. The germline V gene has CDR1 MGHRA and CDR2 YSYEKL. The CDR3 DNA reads TGCGCCAGCAGCCAAGGACACCTCCAAGAGACCCAGTACTTC. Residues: CASSQGHLQETQYF.

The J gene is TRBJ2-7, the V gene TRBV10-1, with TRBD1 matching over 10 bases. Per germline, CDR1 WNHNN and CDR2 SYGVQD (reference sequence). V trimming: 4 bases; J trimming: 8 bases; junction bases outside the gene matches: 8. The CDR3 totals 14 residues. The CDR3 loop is CASSAGGQGSKQYF. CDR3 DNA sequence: TGCGCCAGCAGTGCGGGGGGACAGGGGTCCAAGCAGTACTTC.

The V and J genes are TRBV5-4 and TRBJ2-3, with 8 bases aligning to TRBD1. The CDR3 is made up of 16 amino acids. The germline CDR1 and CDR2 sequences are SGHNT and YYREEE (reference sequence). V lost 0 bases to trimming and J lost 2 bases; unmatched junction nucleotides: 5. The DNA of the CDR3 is TGTGCCAGCAGCTTGGGTGACAGGGGAATCACAGATACGCAGTATTTT. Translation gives CASSLGDRGITDTQYF.

CDR3 region: CASSLGIREDQPQHF. As DNA, the CDR3 is TGCGCCAGCAGCCTAGGGATCCGGGAAGATCAGCCCCAGCATTTT. This chain links TRBV5-1 with TRBJ1-5; D uncertain. The CDR3 spans 15 residues. Trimming shortened V by 4 bases and J by 5 bases, and 16 bases separated the two germline ends. Germline V gene sequence: CDR1 SGHRS, CDR2 YFSETQ.

The CDR3 bases are TGTGCCAGCAGCTTTACTAGCGGGGGGTCCGGGACCCAGTACTTC. This gives the protein CASSFTSGGSGTQYF. This chain joins TRBV11-2 and TRBJ2-5, with 12 bases lining up with TRBD2. The germline CDR1 and CDR2 sequences are SGHAT and FQNNGV. V dropped 3 bases and J dropped 7; count of bases not matched to a gene: 6. The CDR3 loop spans 15 amino acids.

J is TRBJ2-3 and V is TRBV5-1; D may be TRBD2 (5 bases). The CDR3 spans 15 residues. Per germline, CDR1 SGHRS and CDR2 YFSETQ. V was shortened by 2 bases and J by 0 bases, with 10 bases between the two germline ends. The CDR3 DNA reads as TGCGCCAGCAGCTTTCGACGGACTAGCACAGATACGCAGTATTTT. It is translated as CASSFRRTSTDTQYF.

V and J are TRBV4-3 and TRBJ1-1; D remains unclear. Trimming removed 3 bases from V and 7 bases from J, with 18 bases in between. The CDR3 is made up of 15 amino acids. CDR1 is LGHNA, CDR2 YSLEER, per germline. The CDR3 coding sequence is TGCGCCAGCAGCCAGAATATAGACTGGAGGGTTGAAGCTTTCTTT. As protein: CASSQNIDWRVEAFF.

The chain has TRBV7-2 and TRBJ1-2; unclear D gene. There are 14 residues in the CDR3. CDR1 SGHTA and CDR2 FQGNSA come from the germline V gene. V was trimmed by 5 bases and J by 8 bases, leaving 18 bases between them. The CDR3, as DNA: TGTGCCAGCAGCCCAGTGCCCGGGGTTTCGGGCTACACCTTC. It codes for CASSPVPGVSGYTF. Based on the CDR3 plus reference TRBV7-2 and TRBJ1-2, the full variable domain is GAGVSQSPSNKVTEKGKDVELRCDPISGHTALYWYRQSLGQGLEFLIYFQGNSAPDKSGLPSDRFSAERTGGSVSTLTIQRTQQEDSAVYLCASSPVPGVSGYTFGSGTRLTVV.